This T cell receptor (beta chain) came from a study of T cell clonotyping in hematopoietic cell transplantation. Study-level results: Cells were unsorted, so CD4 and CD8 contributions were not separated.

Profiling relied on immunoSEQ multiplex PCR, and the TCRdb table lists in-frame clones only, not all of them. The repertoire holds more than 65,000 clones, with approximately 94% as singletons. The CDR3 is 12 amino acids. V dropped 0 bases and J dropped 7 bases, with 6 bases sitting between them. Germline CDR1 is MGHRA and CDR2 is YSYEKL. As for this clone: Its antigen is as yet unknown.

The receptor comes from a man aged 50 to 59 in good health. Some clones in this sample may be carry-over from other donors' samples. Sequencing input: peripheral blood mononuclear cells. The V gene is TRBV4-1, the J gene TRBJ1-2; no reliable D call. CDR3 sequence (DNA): TGCGCCAGCAGCCAAGACGGGGTTGGCTACACCTTC. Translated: CASSQDGVGYTF.